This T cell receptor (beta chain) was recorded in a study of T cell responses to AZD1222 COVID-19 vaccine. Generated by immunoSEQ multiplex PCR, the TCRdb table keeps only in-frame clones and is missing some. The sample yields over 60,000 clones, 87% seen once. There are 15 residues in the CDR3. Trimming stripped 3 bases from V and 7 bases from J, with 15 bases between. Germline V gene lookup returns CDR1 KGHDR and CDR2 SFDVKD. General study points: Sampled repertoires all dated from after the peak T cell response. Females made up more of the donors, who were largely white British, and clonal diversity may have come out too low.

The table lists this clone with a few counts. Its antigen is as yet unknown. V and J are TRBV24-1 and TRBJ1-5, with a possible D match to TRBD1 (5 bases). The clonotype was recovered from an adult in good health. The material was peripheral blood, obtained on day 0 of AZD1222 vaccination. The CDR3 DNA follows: TGTGCCACCAGTGATCGAGGGGTACATTCACAGCCCCAGCATTTT. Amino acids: CATSDRGVHSQPQHF.